This TCR beta chain was captured by sequencing in a study of cytomegalovirus exposure and HLA in healthy donors (dated by TCRdb to the late 2010s). With regard to the full study: An earlier analysis of around 600 of the donors reported approximately 270 Gb of sequence data and 100 million to 130 million unique TCR beta sequences from about 200 million T cells. To predict cytomegalovirus infection status, the study brought together high-throughput TCR immunosequencing, statistical association of individual TCRs with disease status, and machine learning. Among about 370 genotyped donors of the cohort, an average of approximately 240,000 unique TCR beta nucleotide sequences was sequenced per donor, of which 15% to 20% were non-productive. The study profiled the T cell repertoires of about 720 subjects by immunosequencing and related them to cytomegalovirus serostatus. To decide whether each TCR beta V gene segment behaved as functional or pseudogenic, an earlier analysis of fewer than 750 of the donors relied on high-throughput TCR beta sequencing. Four or five DR-DQ haplotypes were handled as single units for association and clustering because linkage in the cohort was strong. Alongside the repertoire data, information on donor age, sex, ethnicity and CMV serostatus was compiled. The later analysis used no new phenotypic data to find candidate immune exposures, relying instead on TCR beta sequences and their occurrence across donors. In a later analysis, previously published TCR beta repertoires from 500 to 750 donors were re-analyzed and high-resolution HLA genotyping was added so that TCR occurrence patterns could be studied. The study aimed to test whether signatures of past pathogen exposure could be identified by cataloging public T cell receptors. Every repertoire in the discovery cohort had been generated on one and the same sequencing platform. Of the roughly 400 genotyped donors, 81% fell in the genetic ancestry cluster associated with self-reported Caucasian donors. HLA typing covered class I and class II loci at four-digit resolution. A later genetic analysis took genome-wide SNP genotypes for 398 of the 666 donors and used that subset as a discovery cohort. An early release that covered about 600 HLA-typed donors contained about 300 gigabases of sequencing data and some 87 million unique TCR sequences. The number of typed donors differed by locus: about 620-630 for A, B, C, DRB1 and DQB1; some 540 for DQA1; 606 for DPA1; and about 470 for DPB1. In addition to the first cohort of approximately 650 subjects, a separate validation cohort of approximately 130 different subjects was used.

Trimming takes 7 bases off V and 2 bases off J; junction bases not matched to a gene: 9. CDR1 and CDR2 were assigned from the germline V gene (reference sequence) as MNHEY and SMNVEV. From the cysteine up to the phenylalanine, the CDR3 has a length of 15 residues. Only CDR3 DNA is held: 45 bases, read in frame from base 1. The cohort was made up of hundreds of healthy bone marrow donors. At the time of sampling, every cohort member was nominally healthy, though immune exposures that went unrecorded were likely present. The donor was CMV seronegative and was included in the group of about 400 seronegative cohort members. A peripheral blood sample was collected from each donor, and TCR beta sequencing was performed on peripheral blood mononuclear cells. The Qiagen DNeasy Blood Extraction Kit was used to extract genomic DNA from the blood cell samples. Note on this clone: Which antigen it targets is not known. Base qualities are not provided; no much larger clone lies one nucleotide away.

Overall study results and their limits: It was suggested by the authors that the approach could potentially be generalized to other disease states and immunological phenotypes. Linkage disequilibrium might explain the correlated functional status among segregating V segments, but an unknown experimental factor could not be excluded. In vitro tests confirmed that three of the cytomegalovirus-associated TCR beta chains recognize cytomegalovirus antigens. According to a later analysis, most CMV-associated TCR beta chains appeared to be HLA-restricted, and the HLA associations seemed to be driven largely by CMV exposure. The cohort was sequenced for TCR beta chains only, and without alpha or paired-chain data the features that could be detected were limited. According to a later analysis, TCR association rates differed among HLA loci, with DRB1 alleles showing the most associated TCRs and HLA-C alleles showing the fewest. Several of the top co-occurrence clusters appeared to be linked to parvovirus B19, influenza, CMV and Epstein-Barr virus, according to a later analysis. The only immune exposure information available for the cohort was CMV serostatus. In a later analysis, HLA-associated TCR beta chains showed more clonal expansion and lower generation probabilities than non-associated chains that were equally common. Because HLA typing was missing for some donors at each locus, association tests included only the typed subset. When HLA alleles, especially DR and DQ, strongly co-occurred, attributing TCR associations to individual alleles was difficult. An earlier analysis of around 500 of the donors showed that most TCR beta V segments appeared in productive rearrangements either about 87% or about 30% of the time, which broadly matched IMGT annotations. The classifier was reported to diagnose cytomegalovirus status with high specificity and sensitivity in both the original cohort and the validation cohort. Most TCR sequences were observed very rarely across donors, whereas some public TCRs were present in many individuals. Because the 87-base-pair reads could not distinguish some IMGT-functional V segments, including TRBV6-2 and TRBV6-3, those segments were excluded. According to a later genetic analysis, donors in an Asian-associated ancestry cluster had fewer N-insertions in productive TCRs than the roughly 700-donor mean. A further reported finding was that TCR beta sequences accurately predicted the HLA-A and HLA-B alleles for most subjects in the first cohort. At a false discovery rate of 0.05, a later analysis linked some 18,000 TCR beta sequences to specific HLA alleles. A group of highly shared sequence variants was considered likely to be a technical artifact of the sequencing pipeline. The study gave a list of 150 to 200 TCR beta chains associated with cytomegalovirus. A later genetic analysis associated a missense DCLRE1C variant with V-gene and J-gene trimming of TCR beta chains, and an independent cohort replicated the association. Because counts were too low, about 18 rarely observed V segments, including chromosome 9 orphons, were excluded from the earlier analysis of about 500 of the donors. The presence/absence analyses assumed that sequencing depth was roughly uniform across donors, and that assumption may not be true.

Libraries were built with the immunoSEQ multiplex PCR assay. A mixture of 60 forward primers for TCR Vbeta segments and 13 reverse primers for TCR Jbeta segments was used in the multiplex PCR. Amplification of the CDR3 region of rearranged TCR beta genes was performed with a multiplex PCR assay on genomic DNA. On the Illumina HiSeq System, the amplified TCR beta libraries were sequenced as 87-base-pair reads. The original methods were these. In a later analysis, tens of millions of unique TCR beta chains were counted across the 650 to 700 repertoires, and roughly 10 million of these chains were shared by at least two donors. To remove PCR and sequencing errors, raw reads were error-corrected and collapsed into unique sequences using a nearest-neighbor algorithm that merged closely related sequences. CDR3 sequences were aligned to IMGT reference sequences to assign V, D and J gene segments. Each retained sequence needed at least a six-nucleotide match to both a V gene segment and a J gene segment. Rearrangements were called productive when the CDR3 lacked stop codons and stayed in frame with V and J; all others were non-productive. Following IMGT convention, CDR3 was defined as the stretch from the second conserved V-encoded cysteine up to the conserved J-encoded phenylalanine. In an earlier analysis of 550 to 650 of the donors, sequences lacking an unambiguous match to a single V gene segment were excluded. An earlier analysis of 587 of the donors classified V segments as functional when productive rearrangements were above 56.7% and as segregating when the standard deviation between donors was above 5%. A statistical classification framework was developed to diagnose cytomegalovirus status using the catalog of TCR beta chain sequences. In a later analysis, TCR nucleotide sequences were compared against IMGT/GENE-DB human TR gene sequences so that V and J genes could be assigned. In a later analysis, CDR3 sequences and most-parsimonious VDJ recombination scenarios were assigned using the TCRdist pipeline. A later analysis defined each TCR beta chain by its CDR3 amino acid sequence plus V-gene family, and excluded reads lacking a unique V-gene family. As a way to deal with suspected cross-contamination and a sequencing artifact, a later analysis dropped approximately 590 nucleotide sequences that were highly shared and had low generation probability. In a later analysis, a clonal expansion index was calculated for each public chain from normalized within-repertoire ranks of inferred template counts. Generation probabilities in a later analysis came from a VDJ recombination model fitted to out-of-frame rearrangements, and those results were checked against IGoR. In a later analysis, TCR-TCR, TCR-HLA and TCR-CMV co-occurrence was scored with hypergeometric tests, and a repertoire-size bias correction was applied to TCR pairs. In a later analysis, false discovery rates were estimated by permuting HLA or CMV assignments 20 times. In a later analysis, co-occurring TCRs were grouped using DBSCAN, with TCRdist sequence similarity added in when clustering inside HLA-allele-positive subsets. Repertoires with fewer than 30,000 or more than 120,000 public chains, plus five repertoires with anomalous nucleotide sharing, were excluded from co-occurrence clustering. The immuneACCESS repertoire file appears here via TCRdb, limited to in-frame rearrangements. These files lack a portion of the clones; in checked studies, under half of the deficit traces to unresolved V genes, and the cause of the others is not known. V and J calls and clone size come straight from that table; D and trimming were deduced from the DNA. Within this sample are 65,000 to 95,000 clones, with 65% to 85% of them counted one time only. The ten largest clones take up around 3.2% of the sample.

Sequenced: PBMCs. This clonotype originated in a man in his fifties or sixties in good health and CMV-seronegative. The chain links TRBV27 with TRBJ2-3, with 7 bases matching TRBD2. The nucleotide sequence is TGTGCCAGCAAGTTGGGGCGGGGGTACACAGATACGCAGTATTTT. Its translation reads: CASKLGRGYTDTQYF.